The rows below give T cell receptor beta chains drawn from one sample of a study of blood T cell repertoires in COVID-19. Clones were sequenced by immunoSEQ multiplex PCR, and TCRdb holds only the in-frame ones, with some missing. The table includes under 250,000 clones, roughly 80% detected once. The sample comprised peripheral blood. The receptors come from a woman aged 55-69 years who had recovered from COVID-19. CDR3s include the opening cysteine and the closing phenylalanine or tryptophan. Only part of the rows carry a size: once, few, many, or a class if the clone is expanded.

J gene | V gene | clone size | CDR3 protein
TRBJ2-5 | TRBV5-1 | NA | CASSLAQGRGQETQYF
TRBJ1-4 | TRBV6-5 | NA | CASSQTGLGEKLFF
TRBJ2-7 | TRBV30 | NA | CAWRKNPGDYEQYF
TRBJ2-1 | TRBV11-3 | few | CASSFGQGAHNEQFF
TRBJ2-5 | TRBV12-5 | NA | CASGLLSRDSETQYF
TRBJ2-7 | TRBV6-5 | NA | CASTPRDRVFYEQYF
TRBJ2-5 | TRBV7-2 | NA | CASSLFGGRGETQYF
TRBJ2-3 | TRBV14 | once | CASSQEPLGRGADTQYF
TRBJ2-7 | TRBV27 | NA | CASSFSVSGSYEQYF
TRBJ2-5 | TRBV20-1 | once | CSASPLAGGPQATQYF
TRBJ1-2 | TRBV2 | NA | CASRATGQGDFGYTF
TRBJ2-2 | TRBV5-1 | NA | CASSDEGHWSGELFF
TRBJ1-1 | TRBV19 | NA | CASSIRTAGNTEAFF
TRBJ1-1 | TRBV9 | NA | CASSVSYRVNTEAFF
TRBJ2-1 | TRBV6-5 | NA | CASSSPAGDEQFF
TRBJ1-2 | TRBV5-4 | NA | CASSDGPGQTFYGYTF
TRBJ1-5 | TRBV5-4 | NA | CASSAFGGGSDQPQHF
TRBJ2-2 | TRBV12-3/TRBV12-4 | NA | CASSRTGELFF
TRBJ1-3 | TRBV25-1 | NA | CASTDAGNSGNTIYF
TRBJ1-1 | TRBV5-1 | NA | CASSLPSMNTEAFF
TRBJ2-1 | TRBV9 | NA | CASTVSSGLAGANEQFF
TRBJ2-5 | TRBV7-8 | NA | CASSQKLGLVETQYF
TRBJ1-1 | TRBV10-3 | NA | CAISESRGQTEAFF
TRBJ2-2 | TRBV10-1 | NA | CASRPGQGAGTGELFF
TRBJ2-5 | TRBV2 | NA | CASRQYQETQYF
TRBJ1-6 | TRBV5-1 | few | CASSSLTGSLDSPLHF
TRBJ1-1 | TRBV6-5 | NA | CASSYLTRGGTEAFF
TRBJ1-6 | TRBV30 | few | CAWSERTGASSPLHF
TRBJ1-2 | TRBV5-4 | once | CASSKGVDYGYTF
TRBJ1-1 | TRBV20-1 | NA | CSARGNTEAFF
TRBJ1-1 | TRBV7-2 | NA | CASSSDRGHWGAFF
TRBJ1-6 | TRBV30 | NA | CAWGQGKNSPLHF
TRBJ2-5 | TRBV9 | NA | CASSVLSGGAWETQYF
TRBJ1-2 | TRBV6-5 | NA | CASRGGQGGYGYTF
TRBJ1-6 | TRBV5-1 | few | CASSLVEGANSPLHF